What follows are 30 T cell receptor beta chains derived from one specimen sequenced in a study of blood T cell repertoires in COVID-19. Sequenced by immunoSEQ multiplex PCR; TCRdb stores in-frame clones only, minus some. The repertoire includes roughly 70,000 clones, about 86% of them detected once, and 25% to 30% sits in the top ten. Sample: peripheral blood. These receptors came from a human donor in a cohort sampled during active COVID-19.

In its sample, this clone was seen once. The chain couples TRBV6-5 to TRBJ2-3; 9 bases align to TRBD1. This CDR3 comprises 16 residues. The V and J ends lost 2 bases and 4 bases, in that order; junction bases with no gene match: 7. Germline V CDR1 and CDR2: MNHEY, SVGAGI. The CDR3 protein is CASSYTTGGVPDTQYF. CDR3 sequence (DNA): TGTGCCAGCAGTTACACGACAGGGGGAGTCCCAGATACGCAGTATTTT.

This chain uses TRBV3-1 (or the pseudogene TRBV3-2) with TRBJ2-2, with unresolved D. This CDR3 comprises 13 residues. V was clipped by 6 bases and J by 1 base, with 6 bases between them. The germline V gene has CDR1 LGHDT and CDR2 YNNKEL (reference sequence). The CDR3 DNA reads TGTGCCAGCAGTCCCGTGAACACCGGGGAGCTGTTTTTT. Amino acids: CASSPVNTGELFF.

V is TRBV5-1 and J is TRBJ1-1; possibly TRBD1 for D (6 bases). There are 18 residues in the CDR3. The germline gives CDR1 SGHRS, CDR2 YFSETQ. The ends were cut back, 4 bases at V and 0 bases at J, with 22 bases in the middle. CDR3 DNA sequence: TGCGCCAGCAGCCCAGCGAGCCAGGGGTTATCGCTGAACACTGAAGCTTTCTTT. Its translation is CASSPASQGLSLNTEAFF.

This clone was detected a few times. The chain recombines TRBV9 with TRBJ2-3; possibly TRBD2 for D (7 bases). The ends were cut back, 0 bases at V and 2 bases at J, with 13 bases in the middle. Germline CDR1 is SGDLS and CDR2 is YYNGEE. The CDR3 length is 16 residues. CDR3 nucleotide sequence: TGTGCCAGCAGCGTAGGTAGAGGGGGGGTCACAGATACGCAGTATTTT. It specifies CASSVGRGGVTDTQYF.

This clone came up a few times. This chain's CDR3 is CTSSLITRGTEAFF. DNA of the CDR3: TGCACCAGCAGCCTAATTACCAGGGGAACTGAAGCTTTCTTT. The rearrangement uses TRBV1 and TRBJ1-1; no DNA check was done on the table's D call, TRBD1. TRBV1 is a documented pseudogene. The CDR3 is 14 residues long.

This clone turned up a few times. Here the CDR3 DNA reads TGCGCCAGCAGCATGACAGGGAGGCCAGGAGCTTTCTTT. Protein product: CASSMTGRPGAFF. The rearrangement uses TRBV5-1 and TRBJ1-1; 7 bases line up with TRBD1. The germline V gene has CDR1 SGHRS and CDR2 YFSETQ. This CDR3 spans 13 amino acids. The junction had 10 bases not matched to a gene; V was cut back by 4 bases and J by 10 bases.

V is TRBV24-1 and J is TRBJ1-5, with 9 bases identical to TRBD1. This CDR3 comprises 14 residues. J gave up 5 bases and V 6 bases, and 4 bases lay outside the gene matches. Germline CDR1 KGHDR, CDR2 SFDVKD. CDR3 sequence: CATSTGGADQPQHF. The CDR3 coding sequence is TGTGCCACCAGTACAGGGGGCGCGGATCAGCCCCAGCATTTT.

The chain recombines TRBV19 with TRBJ1-5, with a weak D call TRBD1 (5 bases). V shed 5 bases and J shed 6 bases, with 29 bases lying between them. The CDR3 sequence is 19 residues long. Germline V CDR1 and CDR2: LNHDA, SQIVND (reference sequence). The DNA of the CDR3 is TGTGCCAGTAGTTTTCTTCCGGACACCTCCGGAATAGTAAGTCAGCCCCAGCATTTT. The encoded protein is CASSFLPDTSGIVSQPQHF.

This clone appeared a single time. V usage is TRBV16 and J usage is TRBJ1-2, with no clear D. This CDR3 region has 14 residues. Germline V gene data show CDR1 as KGHSY and CDR2 as FQNENV. V shed 4 bases and J shed 3 bases, with 12 bases lying between them. CDR3 nucleotides: TGTGCCAGCAGCCTATCAGCGTGGGACTATGGCTACACCTTC. Translating gives CASSLSAWDYGYTF.

The V call is TRBV27, the J call TRBJ2-5; the D gene is possibly TRBD2 (6 bases). Looked up from germline, CDR1 is MNHEY and CDR2 is SMNVEV (reference sequence). This CDR3 is 14 amino acids long. Trimming left V 2 bases short and J 5 bases short, with 12 bases between. The CDR3 DNA reads TGTGCCAGCAGTTTAGGCGGTGGAGGGGAGACCCAGTACTTC. Encoded protein: CASSLGGGGETQYF.

The genes are TRBV7-9 and TRBJ1-2, with 11 bases that match TRBD1. Germline V lookup: CDR1 SEHNR, CDR2 FQNEAQ (reference sequence). The CDR3 has 17 amino acids. V lost 1 base to trimming and J lost 5 bases; unmatched junction nucleotides: 9. The CDR3 bases are TGTGCCAGCAGCTTAGGGGACAGGGGGATTCTCGAGTATGGCTACACCTTC. This sequence encodes CASSLGDRGILEYGYTF.

V usage is TRBV3-1 (or the pseudogene TRBV3-2) and J usage is TRBJ1-4, with D tentatively TRBD1 (5 bases). This CDR3 contains 15 residues. V gave up 0 bases and J gave up 7 bases, with 12 bases separating them. The germline V gene has CDR1 LGHDT and CDR2 YNNKEL (reference sequence). In DNA, the CDR3 is TGTGCCAGCAGCCAAGATCCGGGGGAGAGTGAAAAACTGTTTTTT. Translated, it gives CASSQDPGESEKLFF.

The V call is TRBV18, the J call TRBJ2-7, with D tentatively TRBD2 (6 bases). Trimming stripped 0 bases from V and 7 bases from J, with 10 bases between. The germline V gene has CDR1 KGHSH and CDR2 LQKENI. The CDR3 covers 13 residues. CDR3 region: CASSPPGGREQYF. CDR3 coding DNA: TGTGCCAGCTCACCACCGGGGGGTCGGGAGCAGTACTTC.

The chain is built from TRBV27 and TRBJ2-1, with D possibly being TRBD1 (6 bases). The V end was cut by 2 bases, the J end by 8 bases, with 10 bases between. Germline CDR1 and CDR2: MNHEY and SMNVEV (reference sequence). This CDR3 spans 13 amino acids. The CDR3 sequence is CASSLGSGDEQFF. CDR3 coding DNA: TGTGCCAGCAGTTTAGGATCAGGGGATGAGCAGTTCTTC.

CDR3 loop: CASSQRGEGDGGYTF. The CDR3 region has the DNA TGTGCCAGCAGCCAGCGAGGAGAGGGAGACGGTGGCTACACCTTC. The V gene is TRBV4-2, the J gene TRBJ1-2; D remains unclear. The germline V gene has CDR1 LGHNA and CDR2 YNFKEQ. The CDR3 runs to 15 residues. The V and J ends lost 3 bases and 7 bases respectively, with 18 bases between them.

This rearrangement joins TRBV19 to TRBJ2-7, with 10 nucleotides matching TRBD1. The germline CDR1 and CDR2 sequences are LNHDA and SQIVND (reference sequence). Trimming at V came to 1 base and at J to 6 bases, leaving 6 bases not matched to a gene. This CDR3 region has 15 residues. The DNA of the CDR3 is TGTGCCAGTAGTATAGGGACAGGGGGACCGACCGAGCAGTACTTC. Its protein is CASSIGTGGPTEQYF.

The chain recombines TRBV7-2 with TRBJ2-7, with D tentatively TRBD2 (6 bases). The length of the CDR3 is 15 residues. V lost 1 base, J lost 3 bases, and 13 bases lay in between. CDR1 SGHTA and CDR2 FQGNSA come from the germline V gene. CDR3 amino acids: CASSLDGGGFYEQYF. In DNA, the CDR3 is TGTGCCAGCAGCTTAGATGGTGGGGGGTTCTACGAGCAGTACTTC.

A few counts support this clone. The rearrangement uses TRBV9 and TRBJ2-1; D perhaps matches TRBD1 (6 bases). This CDR3 comprises 15 residues. V was pared by 0 bases and J by 6 bases, with 13 bases between. Germline-derived CDR1 and CDR2 are SGDLS and YYNGEE. This CDR3 reads CASSVGGQTSNEQFF. The CDR3 DNA is TGTGCCAGCAGCGTAGGAGGACAGACGAGCAATGAGCAGTTCTTC.

V usage is TRBV4-3 and J usage is TRBJ1-1; TRBD1 might be the D (6 bases). With 2 bases removed from V and 5 bases from J, the gap between germline ends came to 15 bases. CDR1 is LGHNA, CDR2 YSLEER, per germline. This CDR3 is built from 15 residues. CDR3 sequence: CASSQFVQGWTEAFF. The CDR3 region has the DNA TGCGCCAGCAGCCAATTCGTACAGGGCTGGACTGAAGCTTTCTTT.

The CDR3 region is CATSRDLLSGGRRNQPQHF. CDR3 DNA: TGTGCCACCAGCAGAGATCTCTTATCAGGGGGAAGAAGGAATCAGCCCCAGCATTTT. This sequence joins TRBV15 and TRBJ1-5; 7 positions match TRBD1. CDR3 length: 19 residues. The V gene end was trimmed by 0 bases and the J gene end by 4 bases; junction bases not matched to a gene: 15. Germline assignment: CDR1 LNHNV and CDR2 YYDKDF (reference sequence).

The sample holds one count of this clone. The rearrangement links TRBV7-2 to TRBJ2-7; 8 nucleotides align to TRBD1. V was pared by 4 bases and J by 2 bases, with 1 base of the junction left unmatched. The CDR3 covers 13 residues. Germline V CDR1 and CDR2: SGHTA, FQGNSA. CDR3 in DNA: TGTGCCAGCAGCTCACAGGGGGCCTACGAGCAGTACTTC. Residues: CASSSQGAYEQYF. The complete variable domain, with remaining parts taken from reference TRBV7-2 and TRBJ2-7, reads GAGVSQSPSNKVTEKGKDVELRCDPISGHTALYWYRQSLGQGLEFLIYFQGNSAPDKSGLPSDRFSAERTGGSVSTLTIQRTQQEDSAVYLCASSSQGAYEQYFGPGTRLTVT.

The CDR3 DNA is TGTGCCAGCAGCTCGTCCCGGGACAGTGGGACCTACGAGCAGTACTTC. Amino acids: CASSSSRDSGTYEQYF. The chain is built from TRBV7-8 and TRBJ2-7; 7 bases are shared with TRBD1. The trim removed 4 bases at V and 2 bases at J, leaving 11 bases unmatched. This CDR3 spans 16 amino acids. CDR1 SGHVS and CDR2 FQNEAQ come from the germline V gene.

The rearrangement uses TRBV21-1 and TRBJ2-7; the table's TRBD2 call for D was not verified on the DNA. TRBV21-1 corresponds to a pseudogene. The CDR3 runs 16 residues. Here the CDR3 reads CASPKRGPSRPYEQYF. The CDR3 DNA sequence: TGTGCCAGCCCTAAGCGGGGGCCCTCGCGCCCTTACGAGCAGTACTTC.

J is TRBJ2-1 and V is TRBV7-2, with D tentatively TRBD2 (6 bases). Germline V gene sequence: CDR1 SGHTA, CDR2 FQGNSA. The V end lost 3 bases, the J end lost 0 bases, and 9 bases lay between the germline ends. This CDR3 is built from 15 residues. CDR3 residues: CASSLEGFSYNEQFF. The CDR3 DNA is TGTGCCAGCAGCTTGGAGGGATTCTCCTACAATGAGCAGTTCTTC.

The J gene is TRBJ2-2, the V gene TRBV9, with D possibly matching TRBD1 (5 bases). This CDR3 region has 14 residues. Germline-derived CDR1 and CDR2 are SGDLS and YYNGEE. V lost 3 bases to trimming and J lost 4 bases, with 10 bases between them. CDR3 nucleotide sequence: TGTGCCAGCAGCGGGGGCAGCAGCACCGGGGAGCTGTTTTTT. This codes for CASSGGSSTGELFF.

This chain joins TRBV19 and TRBJ2-7; TRBD1 matches 9 bases. In germline, CDR1 is LNHDA, CDR2 SQIVND (reference sequence). The CDR3 loop spans 15 amino acids. The ends lost 5 bases at V and 2 bases at J; junction bases unmatched: 7. CDR3 loop: CASSSPGQGTYEQYF. The CDR3, as DNA: TGTGCCAGTAGTTCTCCGGGACAGGGCACCTACGAGCAGTACTTC.

This clone has a single count. V is TRBV6-5 and J is TRBJ1-5, with 11 bases that match TRBD1. Germline CDR1 and CDR2: MNHEY and SVGAGI. CDR3 length equals 15 residues. V lost 6 bases and J lost 6; bases outside the gene matches: 7. This chain's CDR3 is CASSAGTGGGQPQHF. In DNA form, the CDR3 reads TGTGCCAGCAGCGCCGGGACAGGGGGGGGTCAGCCCCAGCATTTT.

The gene calls are TRBV28 and TRBJ2-2; no clear D gene. V was cut by 8 bases and J by 0 bases, with 10 bases left in between. This CDR3 is built from 14 residues. Germline lookup yields CDR1 MDHEN and CDR2 SYDVKM. CDR3 bases: TGTGCCAGCTGGAGCGCCGCGAACACCGGGGAGCTGTTTTTT. Its protein product is CASWSAANTGELFF.

The rearrangement joins TRBV5-1 to TRBJ2-7, with TRBD1 matching over 8 bases. Germline V gene sequence: CDR1 SGHRS, CDR2 YFSETQ. This CDR3 is built from 15 residues. V dropped 0 bases and J dropped 4; count of bases not matched to a gene: 6. CDR3 protein: CASSLVPGGGYEQYF. The CDR3 DNA sequence: TGCGCCAGCAGCTTGGTCCCAGGGGGCGGGTACGAGCAGTACTTC.

The chain is built from TRBV28 and TRBJ2-1, with 9 bases identical to TRBD2. The V gene end was trimmed by 5 bases and the J gene end by 11 bases; junction bases not matched to a gene: 4. The CDR3 runs 12 residues. The germline CDR1 and CDR2 sequences are MDHEN and SYDVKM. The CDR3 nucleotides read TGTGCCAGCAGTGTCCCTAGCGGGAAGCAGTTCTTC. Amino acid sequence: CASSVPSGKQFF.